This TCR beta chain is drawn from a study of blood T cell repertoires in COVID-19. Whole-study context: The cDNA or gDNA used as material had been derived from T cells, B-cell-depleted T cells, or PBMCs.

The CDR3 length is 17 residues. Unmatched junction bases numbered 7, after V lost 4 bases and J lost 0 bases. Germline assignment: CDR1 LGHNA and CDR2 YSLEER. This clone was observed a handful of times. TCRdb keeps only in-frame clones here, not all; method: immunoSEQ multiplex PCR. Of 260,000 or so clones listed, roughly 86% were seen once; the top ten hold 0.7%. This chain uses TRBV4-3 with TRBJ1-3; 9 nucleotides line up with TRBD1. This receptor was obtained from a human donor in a cohort sampled during active COVID-19. The sample taken for sequencing was peripheral blood. The CDR3 DNA follows: TGCGCCAGCAGCCCGGGGACAGGGCCGAACTCTGGAAACACCATATATTTT. This sequence encodes CASSPGTGPNSGNTIYF.